This record concerns one T cell receptor (beta chain) sequence. Its antigen is unidentified. Constant-segment primers and 5'RACE yielded cDNA libraries for TCR alpha and TCR beta, each carrying sample barcodes and UMIs. One entry per CDR3 protein results from TCRdb running MiXCR on the 5' RACE reads. Of around 440,000 distinct CDR3 sequences listed, approximately 18% were seen once; the top ten hold around 12%. This CDR3 has 16 amino acids. From germline, CDR1 is SGHTA and CDR2 FQGTGA. V lost 0 bases and J lost 1, with 11 bases in between. This sample is drawn from a study of T-cell memory formation after mild COVID-19. Study details: Across donors, TCR clusters were largely donor specific. Study results and caveats: Clones which contracted sat mainly in CM and EM if CD4+, and in EMRA if CD8+.

Sequencing was performed on PBMCs or a T cell subset sorted from them (not recorded which). The receptor was derived from an adult woman who had mild COVID-19 (a few samples of this study predate the infection). Cell type and time point are not known. The chain links TRBV7-3 to TRBJ2-3; the D gene is possibly TRBD2 (7 bases). As DNA, the CDR3 is TGTGCCAGCAGCTTAACAGCGGGACATGGCACAGATACGCAGTATTTT. Translated, it gives CASSLTAGHGTDTQYF. Full variable domain (remainder filled in from reference TRBV7-3 and TRBJ2-3): GAGVSQTPSNKVTEKGKYVELRCDPISGHTALYWYRQSLGQGPEFLIYFQGTGAADDSGLPNDRFFAVRPEGSVSTLKIQRTERGDSAVYLCASSLTAGHGTDTQYFGPGTRLTVL.